This is a list of T cell receptor beta chains from one sample in a study of identical twins. TCRdb reprocessed the 5' RACE reads via MiXCR and lists one record per CDR3 protein. The table includes about 530,000 distinct CDR3 sequences, nearly 15% detected once. The same sample was also studied in work on yellow fever vaccine responses in identical twins.

The sequenced sample consisted of CD4+ T cells sorted from blood. The receptors were gathered from a woman aged 18-29 years in good health. The CDR3 runs from the conserved cysteine through the conserved F or W. The D gene is left open where the match is weak. Only part of the rows carry a size: once, few, many, or a class if the clone is expanded.

J gene,D gene,clone size,V gene,CDR3 DNA,CDR3 protein
TRBJ1-1,NA,NA,TRBV7-9,TGTGCCCCGGGGGAAAAACAGGGTGTCTTCTTT,CAPGEKQGVFF
TRBJ2-3,NA,few,TRBV15,TGTGCCACCAGCAGAATCCAGGGGAAAACAGATACGCAGTATTTT,CATSRIQGKTDTQYF
TRBJ2-2,NA,few,TRBV20-1,TGCAGTGCTAGGACCTTTGCGAACACCGGGGAGCTGTTTTTT,CSARTFANTGELFF
TRBJ2-3,TRBD2,NA,TRBV5-6,TGTGCCAGCAGCTTTCGGACTAGCGGGAGGGCCCCTACGCAGTATTTT,CASSFRTSGRAPTQYF
TRBJ1-4,NA,few,TRBV5-1,TGCGCCAGCAGCTTTTATCCCGGAGCCGGGGCCGTCGGAACTAATGAAAAACTGTTTTTT,CASSFYPGAGAVGTNEKLFF
TRBJ2-3,TRBD2,few,TRBV4-1,TGCGCCAGCAGCCAAGTGGGACTAGCCCGTGATACGCAGTATTTT,CASSQVGLARDTQYF
TRBJ1-6,NA,NA,TRBV20-1,TGCAGTCCGCAGGGAGATAATTCACCCCTCCACTTT,CSPQGDNSPLHF
TRBJ2-1,TRBD2,NA,TRBV20-1,TGCAGTGCCCGCCGGACTAGCGTTCCCTACAATGAGCAGTTCTTC,CSARRTSVPYNEQFF
TRBJ2-1,NA,NA,TRBV3-1,TGTGCCAGCAGCCACCTGGGGGGCTCCTACAATGAGCAGTTCTTC,CASSHLGGSYNEQFF
TRBJ2-1,TRBD2,NA,TRBV20-1,TGCAGTGCTAGCAAGTCTAGCGGGGGGCTTCCGTACAATGAGCAGTTCTTC,CSASKSSGGLPYNEQFF
TRBJ2-3,NA,many,TRBV4-2,TGTGCCAGCAGCCAAGAGCACGTTAAGAGTACGCAGTATTTT,CASSQEHVKSTQYF
TRBJ1-3,NA,NA,TRBV5-1,TGCGCCAGCAGCTGCGACAGGGGAAACACCATATATTTT,CASSCDRGNTIYF
TRBJ2-7,TRBD1,NA,TRBV18,TGTGCCAGCTCACCCCCCGACAGGGCGAACTACGAGCAGTACTTC,CASSPPDRANYEQYF
TRBJ2-3,NA,few,TRBV2,TGTGCCAGCAGTGAAGCGCTGGAAACAGATACGCAGTATTTT,CASSEALETDTQYF
TRBJ2-5,TRBD1,NA,TRBV7-8,TGTGCCAGCAGCCTAAGCCGACAGGGTCTACTCCAAGAGACCCAGTACTTC,CASSLSRQGLLQETQYF
TRBJ2-2,NA,few,TRBV19,TGTGCCAGTAGTTCCCCCGGTGACGTCCAGAACACCGGGGAGCTGTTTTTT,CASSSPGDVQNTGELFF
TRBJ2-5,TRBD1,NA,TRBV20-1,TGCAGTGCAACGGGCGGGACAGGGAAAGAGACCCAGTACTTC,CSATGGTGKETQYF
TRBJ2-1,NA,few,TRBV27,TGTGCCAGCAGTCCAATAAACTCCAATGAGCAGTTCTTC,CASSPINSNEQFF
TRBJ2-1,TRBD2,NA,TRBV19,TGTGCCAGTAGTATCCAAAGCGGGAGGGATGAGCAGTTCTTC,CASSIQSGRDEQFF
TRBJ2-1,TRBD1,few,TRBV19,TGTGCCAGTAGTCGACCGGGACAGGGTCACAATGAGCAGTTCTTC,CASSRPGQGHNEQFF
TRBJ2-2,NA,few,TRBV10-1,TGCGCCAGCAGTGGTTCGGGAGTAGCGGCAGGGGCCGGGGAGCTGTTTTTT,CASSGSGVAAGAGELFF
TRBJ1-1,TRBD1,few,TRBV15,TGTGCCACCAGGGGGACAGGGGGAACTGAAGCTTTCTTT,CATRGTGGTEAFF
TRBJ2-3,TRBD2,NA,TRBV20-1,TGCAGTGCTATTTTCCGGGGACTAGCGGGGGGGGCAAGCACAGATACGCAGTATTTT,CSAIFRGLAGGASTDTQYF
TRBJ2-3,NA,NA,TRBV6-5,TGTGCCAGCAGTTCTGCGGGGGCCAACACAGATACGCAGTATTTT,CASSSAGANTDTQYF
TRBJ2-1,NA,NA,TRBV20-1,TGCAGTGCTACCCCGTTCGTTGGTGCCTACAATGAGCAGTTCTTC,CSATPFVGAYNEQFF
TRBJ2-7,TRBD1,NA,TRBV9,TGTGCCAGCAGCGTAGGCCCGGGACAGGGGGACTACGAGCAGTACTTC,CASSVGPGQGDYEQYF